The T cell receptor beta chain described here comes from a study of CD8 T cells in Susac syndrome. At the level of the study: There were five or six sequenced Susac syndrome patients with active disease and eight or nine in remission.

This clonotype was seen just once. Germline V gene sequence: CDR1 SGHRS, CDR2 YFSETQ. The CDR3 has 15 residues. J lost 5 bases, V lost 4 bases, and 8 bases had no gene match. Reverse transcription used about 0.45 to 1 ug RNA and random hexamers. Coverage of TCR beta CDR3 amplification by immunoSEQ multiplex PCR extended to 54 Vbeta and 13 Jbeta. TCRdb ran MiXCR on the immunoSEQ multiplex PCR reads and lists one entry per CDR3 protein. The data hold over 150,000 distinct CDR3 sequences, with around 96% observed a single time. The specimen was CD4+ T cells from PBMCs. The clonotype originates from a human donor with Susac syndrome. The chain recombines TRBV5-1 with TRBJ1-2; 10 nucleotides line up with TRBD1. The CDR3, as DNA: TGCGCCAGCAGCAGGGACAGGGGTTTCGAGTATGGCTACACCTTC. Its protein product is CASSRDRGFEYGYTF.